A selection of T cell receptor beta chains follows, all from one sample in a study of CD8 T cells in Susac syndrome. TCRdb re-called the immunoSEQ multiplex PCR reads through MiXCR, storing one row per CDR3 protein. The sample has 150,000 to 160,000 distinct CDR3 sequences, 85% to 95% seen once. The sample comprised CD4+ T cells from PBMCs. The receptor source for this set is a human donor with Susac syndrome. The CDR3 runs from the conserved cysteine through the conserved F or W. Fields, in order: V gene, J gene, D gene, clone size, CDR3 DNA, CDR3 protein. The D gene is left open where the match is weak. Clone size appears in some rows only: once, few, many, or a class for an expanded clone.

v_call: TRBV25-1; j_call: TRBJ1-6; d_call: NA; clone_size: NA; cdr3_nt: TGTGCCAGCAGTGATCTGACATCCTCCCGACCCCTCCACTTT; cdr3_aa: CASSDLTSSRPLHF
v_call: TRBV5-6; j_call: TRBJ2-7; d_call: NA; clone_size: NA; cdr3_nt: TGTGCCAGCAGCAGACCCGGGACTCCCTACGAGCAGTACTTC; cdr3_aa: CASSRPGTPYEQYF
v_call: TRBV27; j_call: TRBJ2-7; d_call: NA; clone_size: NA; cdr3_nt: TGTGCCAGCAGTTCGGGGCCCGACAGGCCTTGGTTCTTC; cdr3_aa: CASSSGPDRPWFF
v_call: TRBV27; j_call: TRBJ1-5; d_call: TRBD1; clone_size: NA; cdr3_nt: TGTGCCAGCAGTTCCTGGGACAGAGCCAATCAGCCCCAGCATTTT; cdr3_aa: CASSSWDRANQPQHF
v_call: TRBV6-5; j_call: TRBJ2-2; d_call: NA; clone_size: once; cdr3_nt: TGTGCCAGCAGCCCCCCCAACGGGGAGCTGTTTTTT; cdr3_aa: CASSPPNGELFF
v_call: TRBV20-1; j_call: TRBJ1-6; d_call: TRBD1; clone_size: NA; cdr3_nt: TGCAGTGCTAGAGATAGTATAGGGGGCTTGTATTCACCCCTCCACTTT; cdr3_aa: CSARDSIGGLYSPLHF
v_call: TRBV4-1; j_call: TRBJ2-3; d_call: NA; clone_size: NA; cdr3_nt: TGCGCCAGCAGCCAAACGGGACCCCAGGTTCCAGATACGCAGTATTTT; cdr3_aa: CASSQTGPQVPDTQYF
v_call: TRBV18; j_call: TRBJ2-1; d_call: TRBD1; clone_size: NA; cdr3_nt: TGTGCCAGCTCCCGGGACAGGGTTCACAATGAGCAGTTCTTC; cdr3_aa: CASSRDRVHNEQFF
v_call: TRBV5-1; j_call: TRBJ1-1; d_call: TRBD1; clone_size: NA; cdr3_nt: TGCGCCAGCAGCTTGGGACAGGGCGCTTTGTGGGCTGTTGAAGCTTTCTTT; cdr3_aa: CASSLGQGALWAVEAFF
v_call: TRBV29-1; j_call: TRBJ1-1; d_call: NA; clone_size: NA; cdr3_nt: TGCAGCGTGAAACAGGGAGACACTGAAGCTTTCTTT; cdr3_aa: CSVKQGDTEAFF
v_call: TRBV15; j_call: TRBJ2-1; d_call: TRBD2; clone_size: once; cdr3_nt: TGTGCCACCAGCAGAGCGCTAGCGGGGGGGCGAGAGCAGTTCTTC; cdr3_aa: CATSRALAGGREQFF
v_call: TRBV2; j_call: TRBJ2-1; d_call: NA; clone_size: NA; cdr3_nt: TGTGCCAGCAGGGGGTTCTCCTACAATGAGCAGTTCTTC; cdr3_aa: CASRGFSYNEQFF
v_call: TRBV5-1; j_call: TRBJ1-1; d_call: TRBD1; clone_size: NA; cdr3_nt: TGCGCCAGCAGCGCAGGGGGTCAACGGTTGAACACTGAAGCTTTCTTT; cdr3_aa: CASSAGGQRLNTEAFF
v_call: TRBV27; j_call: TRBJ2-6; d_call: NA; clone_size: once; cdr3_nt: TGTGCCTCCCGGGGGCAGCCGAAGGTCGGGGCCAACGTCCTGACTTTC; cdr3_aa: CASRGQPKVGANVLTF
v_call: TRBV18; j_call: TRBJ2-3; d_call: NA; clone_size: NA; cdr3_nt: TGTGCCAGCTCACCACCGGCAGGGACCACAGATACGCAGTATTTT; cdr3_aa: CASSPPAGTTDTQYF
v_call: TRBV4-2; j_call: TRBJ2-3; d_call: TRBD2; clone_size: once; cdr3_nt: TGTGCCAGCAGCCAAGAGACTAGCCCTCGGACAGATACGCAGTATTTT; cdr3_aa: CASSQETSPRTDTQYF
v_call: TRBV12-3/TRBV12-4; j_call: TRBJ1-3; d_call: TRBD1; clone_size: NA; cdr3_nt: TGTGCCAGCAGTTTTCGGGACAGGGACCTCACCATATATTTT; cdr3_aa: CASSFRDRDLTIYF
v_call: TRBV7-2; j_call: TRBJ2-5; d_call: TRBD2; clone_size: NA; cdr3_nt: TGTGCCAGCAGCTTAGTGAGCGGGGGGTCGAAAGAGACCCAGTACTTC; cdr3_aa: CASSLVSGGSKETQYF
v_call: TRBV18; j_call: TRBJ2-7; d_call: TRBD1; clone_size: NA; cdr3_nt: TGTGCCAGCCACCAGGGGGCCGAAGAGCAGTACTTC; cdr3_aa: CASHQGAEEQYF
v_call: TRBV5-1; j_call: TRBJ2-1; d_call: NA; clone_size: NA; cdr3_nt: TGCGCCAGCAGCTTGGAGGGCTACTACAATGAGCAGTTCTTC; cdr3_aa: CASSLEGYYNEQFF
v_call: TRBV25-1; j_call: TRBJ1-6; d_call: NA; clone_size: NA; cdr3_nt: TGTGCCAGCGGATCAACAATCGGGGGGTCACCCCTCCACTTT; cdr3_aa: CASGSTIGGSPLHF
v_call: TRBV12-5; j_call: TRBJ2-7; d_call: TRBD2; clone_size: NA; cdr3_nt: TGTGCTAGTGGTTTGGGACTAGCGGACTCCTACGAGCAGTACTTC; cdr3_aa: CASGLGLADSYEQYF
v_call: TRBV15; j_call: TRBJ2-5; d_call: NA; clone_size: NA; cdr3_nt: TGTGCCACCAGCAGAACTAGCCGGGAGACCCAGTACTTC; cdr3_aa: CATSRTSRETQYF
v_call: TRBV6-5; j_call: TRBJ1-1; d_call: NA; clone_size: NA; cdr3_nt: TGTGCCAGCAGTTACTACAGCTTTTTGAACACTGAAGCTTTCTTT; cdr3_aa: CASSYYSFLNTEAFF
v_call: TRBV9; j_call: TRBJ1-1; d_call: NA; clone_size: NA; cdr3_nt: TGTGCCAGCGCGGAACAGGGCCACACTGAAGCTTTCTTT; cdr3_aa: CASAEQGHTEAFF
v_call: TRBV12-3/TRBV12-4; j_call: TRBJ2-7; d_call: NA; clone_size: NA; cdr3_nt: TGTGCCAGCAGTTTGGCGATTTACTGGCAGTACTTC; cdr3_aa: CASSLAIYWQYF
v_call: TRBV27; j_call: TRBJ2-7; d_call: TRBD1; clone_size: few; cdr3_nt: TGTGCCAGCAGTTCCCCCGGACAGGGTTCCTACGAGCAGTACTTC; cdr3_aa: CASSSPGQGSYEQYF
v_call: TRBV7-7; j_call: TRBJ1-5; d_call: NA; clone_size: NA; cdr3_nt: TGTGCCAGCAGTCGGGACTTCAATCAGCCCCAGCATTTT; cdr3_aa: CASSRDFNQPQHF
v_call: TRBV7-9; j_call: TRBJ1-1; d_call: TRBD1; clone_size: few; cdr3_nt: TGTGCCAGCAGCTTCTCAGGGGGCGATACTGAAGCTTTCTTT; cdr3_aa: CASSFSGGDTEAFF
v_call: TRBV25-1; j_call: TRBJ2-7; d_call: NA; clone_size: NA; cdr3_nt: TGTGCCAGCAGATCAGGTGCCTACGAGCAGTACTTC; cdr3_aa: CASRSGAYEQYF